This TCR beta chain is from a study of shared T cell receptors in the human thymus. This clone occurred once. Generated by immunoSEQ multiplex PCR, the TCRdb table keeps only in-frame clones and is missing some. The data show approximately 730,000 clones, 70% to 90% seen once. The sample was also reused in another study, on human thymus T cells. That paper states: Among thymic and blood repertoires, usage of V and J genes appeared biased.

The TCR was taken from a girl under three years old with a congenital heart defect. Sequencing used thymocytes.

Here the CDR3 DNA reads TGTGCCAGCAGTCTAGCCAGGACAGGGACAAACTATGGCTACACCTTC. Translated, it gives CASSLARTGTNYGYTF. The V and J genes are TRBV28 and TRBJ1-2; TRBD1 aligns across 8 bases. The CDR3 is 16 amino acids. The V and J ends lost 5 bases and 2 bases, in that order; junction bases with no gene match: 10. Germline V gives CDR1 MDHEN, CDR2 SYDVKM.